This T cell receptor (beta chain) was sequenced in a study of T cell changes during pregnancy in multiple sclerosis (dated by TCRdb to 2018 to 2020). About the study as a whole: In women with multiple sclerosis, the researchers looked at how the T cell repertoire shifted as pregnancy progressed.

Library construction relied on the immunoSEQ multiplex PCR assay. TCRdb retrieved this table from immuneACCESS and kept in-frame rearrangements only. Not all clones are present; in checked studies, unresolved V genes account for under half, and no reason is known for the remainder. For this sample the table gives approximately 40,000 clones, of which roughly 95% were detected only once. The ten top clones hold under 0.9% of the sample. The CDR3 contains 15 residues, cysteine and phenylalanine counted. The only DNA kept is the CDR3, 45 bases in frame from the first base. The germline V gene (reference sequence) yields MNHEY for CDR1 and SMNVEV for CDR2. V is shortened by 4 bases, J by 2 bases, and the region joining them spans 14 bases. This clone appeared a few times. What this receptor recognizes is not known. No base quality information exists; no much larger clone differs at one position.

The receptor chain draws on TRBV27 and TRBJ1-1; possibly the D gene is TRBD1, per 6 matching bases. The sequence was obtained from a female donor with multiple sclerosis, enrolled in a pregnancy study. The sequencing used peripheral blood, collected in the second trimester of pregnancy. The CDR3 region reads CASSSVSGGNTEAFF. The DNA reads as follows: TGTGCCAGCAGTTCCGTGTCGGGGGGCAACACTGAAGCTTTCTTT.